This passage covers 21 T cell receptor beta chains from one sample sequenced in a study of cytomegalovirus exposure and HLA in healthy donors. Sequencing was performed with immunoSEQ multiplex PCR; in TCRdb, only in-frame clones are kept and a portion is missing. This repertoire shows fewer than 200,000 clones, 85% found once; its top ten account for approximately 15%. Material for sequencing was PBMCs. The receptors come from a man between 18 and 35 years old in good health and CMV-seropositive.

The rearrangement links TRBV15 to TRBJ2-3; 9 bases fit TRBD1. Germline assignment: CDR1 LNHNV and CDR2 YYDKDF (reference sequence). CDR3 length: 15 residues. J lost 5 bases, V lost 0 bases, and 3 bases had no gene match. The CDR3 DNA reads as TGTGCCACCAGCAGAGAAGGGACAGGGATAGATACGCAGTATTTT. Protein sequence: CATSREGTGIDTQYF. Filled out from reference TRBV15 and TRBJ2-3, the complete variable domain reads DAMVIQNPRYQVTQFGKPVTLSCSQTLNHNVMYWYQQKSSQAPKLLFHYYDKDFNNEADTPDNFQSRRPNTSFCFLDIRSPGLGDTAMYLCATSREGTGIDTQYFGPGTRLTVL.

This clone was observed a few times. The chain combines TRBV2 with TRBJ1-2; D gene uncertain. CDR1 and CDR2 from the germline V gene are SNHLY and FYNNEI. This CDR3 region has 13 residues. The V end was cut by 3 bases, the J end by 8 bases, with 13 bases between. Here the CDR3 reads CASSEARNGGYTF. The DNA of the CDR3 is TGTGCCAGCAGTGAGGCCAGGAATGGCGGCTACACCTTC.

This chain links TRBV7-9 with TRBJ1-4, with 9 bases identical to TRBD1. Per the germline V gene, CDR1 is SEHNR and CDR2 is FQNEAQ (reference sequence). This CDR3 is built from 15 residues. V lost 1 base and J lost 8; bases outside the gene matches: 5. For the CDR3, the DNA is TGTGCCAGCAGCTTAGGGGACAGGGTCGAGGAAAAACTGTTTTTT. Translating it yields CASSLGDRVEEKLFF.

This rearrangement joins TRBV5-3 to TRBJ2-5; 9 positions match TRBD2. TRBV5-3 is an ORF, with its function uncertain. CDR3 size: 15 residues. J gave up 5 bases and V 8 bases, and 13 bases lay outside the gene matches. In nucleotides, the CDR3 is TGTGCCAGCGATAGCGGGGGACCCCAGGGGGAGACCCAGTACTTC. It encodes CASDSGGPQGETQYF.

This clone was counted a single time. The chain joins TRBV19 to TRBJ1-5; TRBD1 matches 8 bases. V shed 6 bases and J 6 bases; nucleotides not matched to a gene: 10. The CDR3 contains 15 residues. Per germline, CDR1 LNHDA and CDR2 SQIVND (reference sequence). The CDR3 bases are TGTGCCAGTAGCGCCGTACAGGGGGGAGGTCAGCCCCAGCATTTT. Amino acid sequence: CASSAVQGGGQPQHF. The full variable domain, its missing parts supplied by reference TRBV19 and TRBJ1-5, is DGGITQSPKYLFRKEGQNVTLSCEQNLNHDAMYWYRQDPGQGLRLIYYSQIVNDFQKGDIAEGYSVSREKKESFPLTVTSAQKNPTAFYLCASSAVQGGGQPQHFGDGTRLSIL.

There are a few counts of this clone. The genes are TRBV2 and TRBJ1-6; 10 bases are shared with TRBD1. Germline assignment: CDR1 SNHLY and CDR2 FYNNEI. CDR3 size: 14 residues. V lost 4 bases, J lost 8 bases, and 2 bases stayed unmatched. CDR3 bases: TGTGCCAGCAGTGGACAGGGGGCTTATTCACCCCTCCACTTT. As protein: CASSGQGAYSPLHF.

J is TRBJ2-6 and V is TRBV10-3, with 10 bases matching TRBD1. V shed 0 bases, J shed 0 bases, and the junction held 2 bases outside the gene matches. Per germline, CDR1 ENHRY and CDR2 SYGVKD. The CDR3 spans 18 residues. The CDR3: CAISESRDRGSGANVLTF. The CDR3 DNA sequence: TGTGCCATCAGTGAGTCGAGGGACAGGGGCTCTGGGGCCAACGTCCTGACTTTC.

The chain uses TRBV27 and TRBJ2-7; TRBD2 might be the D (5 bases). V was pared by 5 bases and J by 1 base, with 9 bases between. CDR1 and CDR2 (germline): MNHEY, SMNVEV (reference sequence). The CDR3 runs to 13 residues. The CDR3 sequence is CASSRLPSYEQYF. The CDR3 DNA reads TGTGCCAGCAGTAGACTACCATCCTACGAGCAGTACTTC.

The V gene is TRBV11-1, the J gene TRBJ2-5; 8 bases align to TRBD2. V was clipped by 5 bases and J by 2 bases; unmatched bases: 10. The CDR3 is made up of 16 amino acids. CDR1 SGHAT and CDR2 FQDESV come from the germline V gene (reference sequence). CDR3 amino acids: CASSPMGERGQETQYF. DNA for the CDR3: TGTGCCAGCAGCCCCATGGGGGAGCGGGGGCAAGAGACCCAGTACTTC.

This chain uses TRBV18 with TRBJ2-7, with 9 nucleotides matching TRBD2. The CDR3 length is 17 residues. The germline gives CDR1 KGHSH, CDR2 LQKENI. V was clipped by 3 bases and J by 2 bases; unmatched bases: 11. For the CDR3, the DNA is TGTGCCAGCTCACCGCGGGGGGCTCTAGCGGGACCCTACGAGCAGTACTTC. Residues: CASSPRGALAGPYEQYF.

V gene TRBV27 combines with J gene TRBJ1-2, with D maybe TRBD1 (6 bases). Trimming removed 8 bases from V and 10 bases from J, with 26 bases in between. The CDR3 consists of 15 residues. Germline assignment: CDR1 MNHEY and CDR2 SMNVEV (reference sequence). CDR3 in DNA: TGTGCCAGCGGCCCCTGGACAGAGGAAAGTTCGGCCTACACCTTC. It is translated as CASGPWTEESSAYTF.

The CDR3 region is CASSPTTPRDTQYF. For the CDR3, the DNA is TGTGCCAGCAGTCCGACGACACCTCGCGATACGCAGTATTTT. The genes are TRBV28 and TRBJ2-3; D gene uncertain. This CDR3 spans 14 amino acids. V gave up 5 bases and J gave up 6 bases, with 15 bases separating them. The germline gives CDR1 MDHEN, CDR2 SYDVKM.

The rearrangement joins TRBV2 to TRBJ1-2; 7 bases agree with TRBD1. Trimming cost V 6 bases and J 2 bases; bases outside gene matches: 3. CDR1 and CDR2 from the germline V gene are SNHLY and FYNNEI. The length of the CDR3 is 13 residues. This chain's CDR3 is CASRTGWNYGYTF. Written as DNA, the CDR3 is TGTGCCAGCAGGACAGGGTGGAACTATGGCTACACCTTC.

The V and J genes are TRBV7-9 and TRBJ2-3, with D perhaps matching TRBD1 (5 bases). V lost 5 bases, J lost 5 bases, and 20 bases lay in between. The germline CDR1 and CDR2 sequences are SEHNR and FQNEAQ (reference sequence). This CDR3 spans 16 amino acids. CDR3 nucleotides: TGTGCCAGCAGCGGAACCGAAGGGGCGCATATAGATACGCAGTATTTT. As protein: CASSGTEGAHIDTQYF.

This chain connects TRBV15 to TRBJ1-3; possible D gene TRBD1, 6 bases. Germline values: CDR1 LNHNV, CDR2 YYDKDF (reference sequence). The CDR3 has 16 residues. Deletions cut 5 bases from V and 0 bases from J, with 14 bases between. The CDR3 sequence is CATSLRGGDSGNTIYF. The CDR3 DNA reads as TGTGCCACCAGCTTAAGAGGGGGGGACTCTGGAAACACCATATATTTT.

The V gene is TRBV18, the J gene TRBJ2-3; 9 bases are shared with TRBD2. The junction had 11 bases not matched to a gene; V was cut back by 6 bases and J by 1 base. The CDR3 has 17 amino acids. Germline-derived CDR1 and CDR2 are KGHSH and LQKENI. For the CDR3, the DNA is TGTGCCAGCTCGGTGCGGGAGGGGCATCAGGGCACAGATACGCAGTATTTT. This codes for CASSVREGHQGTDTQYF.

This clone has only one observation. The chain carries TRBV30 and TRBJ1-4; unclear D gene. From germline, CDR1 is GTSNPN and CDR2 SVGIG (reference sequence). Between the trimmed V and J ends, which lost 2 bases and 8 bases, there was a span of 15 bases. The CDR3 sequence is 14 residues long. This chain's CDR3 is CAWSLGGSAEKLFF. Written as DNA, the CDR3 is TGTGCCTGGAGTCTAGGAGGGTCTGCCGAAAAACTGTTTTTT.

The chain recombines TRBV11-3 with TRBJ2-1, with a tentative D call TRBD2 (6 bases). CDR3 length equals 13 residues. The ends were cut back, 5 bases at V and 6 bases at J, with 11 bases in the middle. The germline V gene encodes CDR1 SGHNT and CDR2 YENEEA. In nucleotides, the CDR3 is TGTGCCAGCAGCCCCACACTAGCCAATGAGCAGTTCTTC. Translating gives CASSPTLANEQFF.

This clone showed up just once. The CDR3 loop is CASSFESSQGTEAFF. The DNA of the CDR3 is TGTGCCAGCAGTTTCGAATCCTCCCAGGGGACTGAAGCTTTCTTT. The chain uses TRBV6-5 and TRBJ1-1, with TRBD1 as a possible D gene (6 bases). Trimming took 4 bases from V and 5 from J, leaving 17 bases between them. Germline V lookup: CDR1 MNHEY, CDR2 SVGAGI. The CDR3 contains 15 residues.

The chain carries TRBV5-1 and TRBJ2-3; D might be TRBD2 (6 bases). Trimming pared 0 bases from V and 2 bases from J, leaving 16 bases between. Germline-derived CDR1 and CDR2 are SGHRS and YFSETQ. There are 17 residues in the CDR3. The CDR3, as DNA: TGCGCCAGCAGCTTGGGGGCGGGACGCGCCTTCACAGATACGCAGTATTTT. Its translation is CASSLGAGRAFTDTQYF.

The genes are TRBV5-1 and TRBJ2-5; D might be TRBD1 (5 bases). CDR3 size: 13 residues. V was pared by 1 base and J by 7 bases, with 11 bases between. Per the germline V gene, CDR1 is SGHRS and CDR2 is YFSETQ. This chain's CDR3 is CASSLRIQGTQYF. CDR3 nucleotide sequence: TGCGCCAGCAGCTTGAGGATCCAGGGGACCCAGTACTTC.